Shown below are 30 T cell receptor beta chains from a single sample sequenced in a study of T cell repertoires in cytomegalovirus infection. Their cognate antigens are unknown. TCRdb re-called the reads with MiXCR, one entry per CDR3 protein. In the table there are some 800,000 distinct CDR3 sequences, less than 35% of which are singletons. The sequenced sample was cultured CD8+ T cells from PBMCs, obtained from culture after CMV antigen stimulation. All receptors derive from a human donor in good health (CMV status not recorded). Some clones in this sample may be carry-over from other donors' samples.

This clonotype was detected a few times. This sequence joins TRBV2 and TRBJ1-3; no clear D. V lost 0 bases and J lost 0, with 6 bases in between. This CDR3 contains 15 residues. Germline CDR1 and CDR2: SNHLY and FYNNEI. In DNA form, the CDR3 reads TGTGCCAGCAGTGAAGCCGGGAACTCTGGAAACACCATATATTTT. Encoded protein: CASSEAGNSGNTIYF.

The CDR3 nucleotides read TGCGCCAGCAGCCCCTATACTAGCACAGATACGCAGTATTTT. The encoded protein is CASSPYTSTDTQYF. This sequence joins TRBV5-1 and TRBJ2-3; the D is unclear. This CDR3 spans 14 amino acids. Trimming stripped 4 bases from V and 0 bases from J, with 9 bases between. Germline V gives CDR1 SGHRS, CDR2 YFSETQ. The full variable domain, its missing parts supplied by reference TRBV5-1 and TRBJ2-3, is KAGVTQTPRYLIKTRGQQVTLSCSPISGHRSVSWYQQTPGQGLQFLFEYFSETQRNKGNFPGRFSGRQFSNSRSEMNVSTLELGDSALYLCASSPYTSTDTQYFGPGTRLTVL.

As concerns this clonotype: The junction departs from the called germline gene at one end, perhaps through a read error. V usage is TRBV4-1 and J usage is TRBJ1-1; D is uncertain. Germline CDR1 and CDR2: MGHRA and YSYEKL. The CDR3 is 13 residues long. The chain's CDR3 is CASRQGNHLEAFF. The CDR3 DNA reads TGCGCCAGCAGACAAGGGAACCACCTTGAAGCTTTCTTT.

This clonotype has at least ten counts. The chain recombines TRBV7-8 with TRBJ2-2, with 8 bases fitting TRBD1. V gave up 4 bases and J gave up 3 bases; unmatched junction bases: 10. This CDR3 spans 17 amino acids. Germline assignment: CDR1 SGHVS and CDR2 FQNEAQ. In DNA, the CDR3 is TGTGCCAGCAGCTCCAGGACAGGGAGGAAGTACACCGGGGAGCTGTTTTTT. Residues: CASSSRTGRKYTGELFF.

There are a few counts of this clonotype. The rearrangement joins TRBV10-3 to TRBJ2-2, with 14 bases that match TRBD2. This CDR3 has 17 residues. V was clipped by 7 bases and J by 0 bases; unmatched bases: 4. Germline V gene sequence: CDR1 ENHRY, CDR2 SYGVKD. The DNA of the CDR3 is TGTGCCATCACCCGGACTAGCGGGGGGCCGAACACCGGGGAGCTGTTTTTT. This codes for CAITRTSGGPNTGELFF.

V is TRBV6-1 and J is TRBJ1-1; 7 nucleotides align to TRBD1. The germline CDR1 and CDR2 sequences are MNHNS and SASEGT. There are 12 residues in the CDR3. Trimming cost V 3 bases and J 8 bases; bases outside gene matches: 3. CDR3 DNA sequence: TGTGCCAGCAGTGAGGTCAGGGGGGAAGCTTTCTTT. This gives the protein CASSEVRGEAFF.

This chain uses TRBV10-3 with TRBJ1-4, with D perhaps matching TRBD1 (5 bases). Germline CDR1 ENHRY, CDR2 SYGVKD. The CDR3 runs 18 residues. Trimming pared 0 bases from V and 10 bases from J, leaving 24 bases between. CDR3 loop: CAISESRQGLQGEGKLFF. In DNA form, the CDR3 reads TGTGCCATCAGTGAGTCGAGGCAAGGACTTCAGGGTGAGGGAAAACTGTTTTTT.

There are a few counts of this clonotype. The chain joins TRBV19 to TRBJ2-1, with TRBD2 matching 9 bases. Germline loops: CDR1 LNHDA, CDR2 SQIVND (reference sequence). The CDR3 extends over 13 amino acids. The junction had 5 bases not matched to a gene; V was cut back by 6 bases and J by 8 bases. The CDR3: CASRRGGRHEQFF. The CDR3 DNA follows: TGTGCCAGTAGGCGGGGGGGCCGGCATGAGCAGTTCTTC.

This clonotype came up many times. The chain carries TRBV7-9 and TRBJ2-7, with D possibly TRBD2 on 6 matching bases. Looked up from germline, CDR1 is SEHNR and CDR2 is FQNEAQ (reference sequence). Trimming cost V 2 bases and J 3 bases, with 17 bases left between them. The CDR3 is made up of 16 amino acids. CDR3 nucleotide sequence: TGTGCCAGCAGCTTACCCCCAGGCGGGGTAATCTACGAGCAGTACTTC. This translates into CASSLPPGGVIYEQYF.

The chain is built from TRBV15 and TRBJ2-7; 9 nucleotides align to TRBD1. Germline V gene sequence: CDR1 LNHNV, CDR2 YYDKDF (reference sequence). The CDR3 length is 15 residues. Losses at the gene ends were 3 bases for V and 3 bases for J; bases not matched to a gene: 6. The CDR3 DNA sequence: TGTGCCACCAGCAGCCGGACAGGGGTCATCTACGAGCAGTACTTC. Its protein product is CATSSRTGVIYEQYF. Based on the CDR3 plus reference TRBV15 and TRBJ2-7, the full variable domain is DAMVIQNPRYQVTQFGKPVTLSCSQTLNHNVMYWYQQKSSQAPKLLFHYYDKDFNNEADTPDNFQSRRPNTSFCFLDIRSPGLGDTAMYLCATSSRTGVIYEQYFGPGTRLTVT.

The gene calls are TRBV6-1 and TRBJ1-1, with a weak D call TRBD1 (5 bases). The CDR3 runs 13 residues. Per germline, CDR1 MNHNS and CDR2 SASEGT. V lost 10 bases to trimming and J lost 4 bases, with 16 bases between them. CDR3 sequence: CATGGGGSTEAFF. CDR3 DNA: TGTGCCACCGGCGGGGGAGGAAGCACTGAAGCTTTCTTT.

The V gene is TRBV7-9, the J gene TRBJ2-2; the D is unclear. Trimming cost V 3 bases and J 4 bases, with 9 bases left between them. The CDR3 runs to 14 residues. Germline V gene data show CDR1 as SEHNR and CDR2 as FQNEAQ (reference sequence). In DNA form, the CDR3 reads TGTGCCAGCAGCTTCGAGGAGAGCACCGGGGAGCTGTTTTTT. As protein: CASSFEESTGELFF. The variable domain in full, completed from reference TRBV7-9 and TRBJ2-2, reads DTGVSQNPRHKITKRGQNVTFRCDPISEHNRLYWYRQTLGQGPEFLTYFQNEAQLEKSRLLSDRFSAERPKGSFSTLEIQRTEQGDSAMYLCASSFEESTGELFFGEGSRLTVL.

The chain combines TRBV4-1 with TRBJ1-1, with D uncertain. Germline CDR1 MGHRA, CDR2 YSYEKL. V gave up 2 bases and J gave up 1 base, with 14 bases separating them. The CDR3 runs 16 residues. The CDR3 loop reads CASSQPIGRTNTEAFF. The CDR3 DNA reads TGCGCCAGCAGCCAACCGATAGGACGGACGAACACTGAAGCTTTCTTT.

This clonotype was seen only a few times. This chain joins TRBV19 and TRBJ2-1, with 7 bases identical to TRBD1. The length of the CDR3 is 14 residues. V lost 4 bases and J lost 3; bases outside the gene matches: 3. CDR1 and CDR2 from the germline V gene are LNHDA and SQIVND (reference sequence). The CDR3 spells CASSTGQFYNEQFF. The CDR3 coding sequence is TGTGCCAGTAGTACGGGACAGTTCTACAATGAGCAGTTCTTC.

In this sample, this clonotype turned up a few times. The rearrangement uses TRBV5-6 and TRBJ2-1; D might be TRBD2 (6 bases). The CDR3 extends over 14 amino acids. The V end lost 2 bases, the J end lost 9 bases, and 15 bases lay between the germline ends. Germline loops: CDR1 SGHDT, CDR2 YYEEEE. CDR3 amino acids: CASSFPGLVIEQFF. The DNA for the CDR3 is TGTGCCAGCAGCTTCCCGGGACTCGTGATTGAGCAGTTCTTC.

Only a few counts were recorded for this clonotype. The chain carries TRBV12-3 or TRBV12-4 and TRBJ1-2, with TRBD1 identical over 8 bases. V lost 3 bases, J lost 4 bases, and 4 bases stayed unmatched. This CDR3 comprises 14 residues. The CDR3 is CASSFAGGPYGYTF. The CDR3 DNA is TGTGCCAGCAGTTTCGCAGGGGGCCCCTATGGCTACACCTTC.

This clonotype showed up just a few times. This chain links TRBV5-4 with TRBJ2-7; D unresolved. CDR3 length equals 12 residues. Germline V CDR1 and CDR2: SGHNT, YYREEE (reference sequence). V was cut by 3 bases and J by 5 bases, with 9 bases left in between. For the CDR3, the DNA is TGTGCCAGCAGCTGGAGCAATGACGAGCAGTACTTC. Its translation: CASSWSNDEQYF.

This clonotype was picked up many times. The rearrangement joins TRBV28 to TRBJ1-1, with 7 positions matching TRBD1. This CDR3 has 15 residues. The germline CDR1 and CDR2 sequences are MDHEN and SYDVKM. V lost 5 bases and J lost 1; bases outside the gene matches: 7. This CDR3 is CASSVRQGRNTEAFF. The CDR3 coding sequence is TGTGCCAGCAGTGTAAGACAGGGCCGGAACACTGAAGCTTTCTTT. The whole variable domain, filled in from reference TRBV28 and TRBJ1-1, reads DVKVTQSSRYLVKRTGEKVFLECVQDMDHENMFWYRQDPGLGLRLIYFSYDVKMKEKGDIPEGYSVSREKKERFSLILESASTNQTSMYLCASSVRQGRNTEAFFGQGTRLTVV.

The J gene is TRBJ1-2, the V gene TRBV20-1; 9 bases line up with TRBD1. This CDR3 region has 15 residues. Trimming cost V 0 bases and J 8 bases; bases outside gene matches: 10. CDR1 and CDR2 from the germline V gene are DFQATT and SNEGSKA (reference sequence). The CDR3 loop reads CSAREPLRQGGGYTF. The CDR3 nucleotides are TGCAGTGCTAGAGAACCACTGAGACAGGGGGGAGGCTACACCTTC.

The chain combines TRBV6-2 or TRBV6-3 with TRBJ1-2, with D hard to call. From germline, CDR1 is MNHEY and CDR2 SVGEGT. CDR3 size: 14 residues. V dropped 2 bases and J dropped 6 bases, with 13 bases sitting between them. In nucleotides, the CDR3 is TGTGCCAGCAGTTACAATGGACCCACAGATGGCTACACCTTC. The encoded protein is CASSYNGPTDGYTF.

This chain joins TRBV10-2 and TRBJ2-3; D remains unclear. Germline values: CDR1 WSHSY, CDR2 SAAADI. This CDR3 comprises 16 residues. The germline V and J ends were trimmed by 3 bases and 0 bases, with 13 bases remaining between them. The CDR3 DNA reads TGCGCCAGCAGTGATTATAGGGCCCCTAGCACAGATACGCAGTATTTT. Its protein is CASSDYRAPSTDTQYF.

The chain links TRBV4-2 to TRBJ1-1; 7 bases are a match to TRBD1. Unmatched junction bases numbered 6, after V lost 0 bases and J lost 8 bases. This CDR3 spans 14 amino acids. Germline CDR1 reads LGHNA; CDR2 reads YNFKEQ. The CDR3 coding sequence is TGTGCCAGCAGCCAAGAGAGGGGGCGCTTGGAAGCTTTCTTT. Amino acids: CASSQERGRLEAFF.

The chain uses TRBV11-3 and TRBJ2-5; tentatively, D is TRBD1 (6 bases). The CDR3 contains 14 residues. Germline V CDR1 and CDR2: SGHNT, YENEEA. The V and J ends lost 5 bases and 0 bases respectively, with 10 bases between them. The CDR3 reads CASSVRGYQETQYF. The CDR3 nucleotides read TGTGCCAGCAGCGTTAGGGGGTACCAAGAGACCCAGTACTTC.

This clonotype appeared a few times. The chain employs TRBV6-5 and TRBJ2-3; 11 bases map to TRBD2. Germline values: CDR1 MNHEY, CDR2 SVGAGI. This CDR3 has 16 residues. J gave up 8 bases and V 6 bases, and 13 bases lay outside the gene matches. CDR3 loop: CASSHLLAGGSGTQYF. CDR3 sequence (DNA): TGTGCCAGCAGCCACCTTCTAGCGGGGGGTTCTGGTACGCAGTATTTT.

This clonotype was counted ten times or more. The rearrangement joins TRBV19 to TRBJ1-1; D is unclear. This CDR3 region has 14 residues. The germline V gene encodes CDR1 LNHDA and CDR2 SQIVND (reference sequence). V was cut by 8 bases and J by 5 bases, with 18 bases left in between. CDR3 nucleotides: TGTGCCAGTTCCTACCAAGAGGGTGGAACTGAAGCTTTCTTT. Amino acid sequence: CASSYQEGGTEAFF.

The chain combines TRBV19 with TRBJ2-7; possibly TRBD1 for D (6 bases). The length of the CDR3 is 15 residues. CDR1 and CDR2 (germline): LNHDA, SQIVND (reference sequence). V lost 3 bases, J lost 0 bases, and 12 bases lay in between. The CDR3 region has the DNA TGTGCCAGTAGTATGGACAGCTTCAGCTCCTACGAGCAGTACTTC. Translation gives CASSMDSFSSYEQYF.

This clonotype was seen a few times. This CDR3 is CASSQRREGYTF. DNA for the CDR3: TGTGCCAGCAGTCAGAGGAGGGAGGGCTACACCTTC. V is TRBV2 and J is TRBJ1-2; no firm D call. The CDR3 contains 12 residues. V lost 5 bases and J lost 8, with 12 bases in between. The germline gives CDR1 SNHLY, CDR2 FYNNEI. Based on the CDR3 plus reference TRBV2 and TRBJ1-2, the full variable domain is EPEVTQTPSHQVTQMGQEVILRCVPISNHLYFYWYRQILGQKVEFLVSFYNNEISEKSEIFDDQFSVERPDGSNFTLKIRSTKLEDSAMYFCASSQRREGYTFGSGTRLTVV.

Concerning this clonotype: The conserved final phenylalanine or tryptophan is absent from the CDR3, which likely points to a read error. CDR3 protein: CASSLAGGSRYEQYS. CDR3 DNA: TGTGCCAGCAGCTTAGCAGGGGGCTCCAGGTACGAGCAGTACTCC. This chain joins TRBV7-2 and TRBJ2-7; 7 bases map to TRBD1. This CDR3 is built from 15 residues. The ends lost 0 bases at V and 4 bases at J; junction bases unmatched: 6. Germline V lookup: CDR1 SGHTA, CDR2 FQGNSA.

Only a few counts were recorded for this clonotype. The rearrangement links TRBV5-4 to TRBJ1-2, with unresolved D. Per the germline V gene, CDR1 is SGHNT and CDR2 is YYREEE (reference sequence). V gave up 2 bases and J gave up 0 bases, with 11 bases separating them. CDR3 length: 15 residues. The CDR3 nucleotides read TGTGCCAGCAGCTTTCTTACAGTGTCTAACTATGGCTACACCTTC. Protein: CASSFLTVSNYGYTF.

This clonotype was detected only once. The genes are TRBV7-8 and TRBJ1-2; perhaps TRBD1 as D (5 bases). V was cut by 11 bases and J by 6 bases, with 16 bases left in between. The CDR3 sequence is 12 residues long. Per germline, CDR1 SGHVS and CDR2 FQNEAQ. This CDR3 reads CAVHSGLDGYTF. The DNA for the CDR3 is TGTGCCGTTCACTCAGGGCTCGATGGCTACACCTTC.